These 22 T cell receptor beta chains were sequenced from one sample in a study of shared clonotypes between healthy human individuals. Profiling relied on immunoSEQ multiplex PCR, and the TCRdb table lists in-frame clones only, not all of them. Among 550,000 to 600,000 clones listed, about 98% were seen once. Positive CCR7 selection of CD45RO-negative cells yielded the naive CD8 cells, and terminally differentiated effector memory CD45RA+ cells were excluded. The sequenced sample was naive CD8+ T cells sorted from blood. The receptors stem from a man aged 25-45 years in good health.

The chain is built from TRBV27 and TRBJ2-7; D is possibly TRBD2 (6 bases). Germline V CDR1 and CDR2: MNHEY, SMNVEV (reference sequence). V was shortened by 5 bases and J by 5 bases, with 19 bases between the two germline ends. CDR3 length: 15 amino acids. The CDR3 coding sequence is TGTGCCAGCAGTCCCATTGGAGGGAGTCGCAACGAGCAGTACTTC. Its protein product is CASSPIGGSRNEQYF.

Note on this clone: The sample contains more than one DNA sequence encoding this CDR3. The chain recombines TRBV27 with TRBJ2-7, with D tentatively TRBD1 (6 bases). V gave up 8 bases and J gave up 2 bases, with 13 bases separating them. Germline V gene sequence: CDR1 MNHEY, CDR2 SMNVEV (reference sequence). The CDR3 extends over 13 amino acids. The CDR3 loop reads CASSSTGTYEQYF. As DNA, the CDR3 is TGTGCCAGCTCCAGCACAGGGACCTACGAGCAGTACTTC.

This clone appeared once. The same CDR3 also results from other DNA sequences found in this sample. CDR3: CASSLFQDEQYF. DNA of the CDR3: TGTGCCAGCAGCTTATTTCAGGATGAGCAGTACTTC. The chain uses TRBV7-9 and TRBJ2-7; D is undetermined. V dropped 2 bases and J dropped 7 bases, with 9 bases sitting between them. CDR3 length equals 12 residues. Germline CDR1 reads SEHNR; CDR2 reads FQNEAQ (reference sequence).

The chain has TRBV5-1 and TRBJ2-7; no clear D. CDR1 and CDR2 from the germline V gene are SGHRS and YFSETQ. The CDR3 loop spans 16 amino acids. V was pared by 0 bases and J by 0 bases, with 13 bases between. CDR3 DNA: TGCGCCAGCAGCTTGGCCGAAGTGGATGGCTCCTACGAGCAGTACTTC. It encodes CASSLAEVDGSYEQYF. The full variable domain, in which reference TRBV5-1 and TRBJ2-7 provide the parts outside the CDR3, is KAGVTQTPRYLIKTRGQQVTLSCSPISGHRSVSWYQQTPGQGLQFLFEYFSETQRNKGNFPGRFSGRQFSNSRSEMNVSTLELGDSALYLCASSLAEVDGSYEQYFGPGTRLTVT.

The chain uses TRBV6-6 and TRBJ2-4, with D maybe TRBD1 (5 bases). The CDR3 is 16 amino acids. V was trimmed by 3 bases and J by 6 bases, leaving 18 bases between them. CDR1 is MNHNY and CDR2 is SVGAGI in the germline V gene (reference sequence). The CDR3: CASSYSRASTGNIQYF. CDR3 bases: TGTGCCAGCAGTTATAGCAGGGCCTCAACGGGAAACATTCAGTACTTC.

The J gene is TRBJ2-2, the V gene TRBV29-1; 7 nucleotides match TRBD2. V dropped 3 bases and J dropped 5; count of bases not matched to a gene: 12. Germline V gene sequence: CDR1 SQVTM, CDR2 ANQGSEA. The CDR3 has 16 residues. DNA of the CDR3: TGCAGCGTTGAGACGGCAAGGACTAGAGGAACCGGGGAGCTGTTTTTT. Amino acid sequence: CSVETARTRGTGELFF.

The chain employs TRBV10-2 and TRBJ2-1; D is ambiguous. Trimming took 6 bases from V and 7 from J, leaving 19 bases between them. Germline CDR1 and CDR2: WSHSY and SAAADI. This CDR3 spans 15 amino acids. The CDR3 loop reads CASSVQVPPVNEQFF. The CDR3 DNA follows: TGCGCCAGCAGCGTTCAGGTTCCCCCGGTGAATGAGCAGTTCTTC.

This chain joins TRBV6-1 and TRBJ1-5; 8 bases match TRBD1. CDR1 is MNHNS and CDR2 is SASEGT in the germline V gene. With V trimmed by 5 bases and J by 6 bases, 6 bases remained unmatched. The CDR3 contains 14 residues. The CDR3 region is CASSWTGSGQPQHF. CDR3 sequence (DNA): TGTGCCAGCAGTTGGACAGGGTCTGGTCAGCCCCAGCATTTT.

As to this clone: A read error may account for a junction end that differs from germline. The rearrangement uses TRBV7-3 and TRBJ2-5, with 11 bases that match TRBD2. CDR1 SGHTA and CDR2 FQGTGA come from the germline V gene. CDR3 length: 19 residues. CDR3 residues: CASSITGLAERGFQETQYF. The CDR3 bases are TGTGCCAGCAGCATAACGGGACTAGCGGAAAGGGGGTTTCAAGAGACCCAGTACTTC. The full variable domain, completed using reference TRBV7-3 and TRBJ2-5, is GAGVSQTPSNKVTEKGKYVELRCDPISGHTALYWYRQSLGQGPEFLIYFQGTGAADDSGLPNDRFFAVRPEGSVSTLKIQRTERGDSAVYLCASSITGLAERGFQETQYFGPGTRLLVL.

This clone has just one count. This rearrangement joins TRBV15 to TRBJ2-1, with D perhaps TRBD2 (5 bases). Between the trimmed V and J ends, which lost 3 bases and 8 bases, there was a span of 11 bases. The germline CDR1 and CDR2 sequences are LNHNV and YYDKDF (reference sequence). The CDR3 is made up of 13 amino acids. DNA of the CDR3: TGTGCCACCAGCAGTGGTGTGCGGGATGAGCAGTTCTTC. It translates to CATSSGVRDEQFF. Together with reference TRBV15 and TRBJ2-1, the CDR3 gives the full variable domain: DAMVIQNPRYQVTQFGKPVTLSCSQTLNHNVMYWYQQKSSQAPKLLFHYYDKDFNNEADTPDNFQSRRPNTSFCFLDIRSPGLGDTAMYLCATSSGVRDEQFFGPGTRLTVL.

The genes are TRBV6-4 and TRBJ2-1, with 10 bases aligning to TRBD1. CDR3 length: 16 residues. Germline CDR1 MRHNA, CDR2 SNTAGT. V shed 0 bases, J shed 7 bases, and the junction held 6 bases outside the gene matches. CDR3 bases: TGTGCCAGCAGTGACTCCACGGGACAGGGGTGGAATGAGCAGTTCTTC. This codes for CASSDSTGQGWNEQFF.

The chain links TRBV28 to TRBJ2-1; 9 positions match TRBD2. The V gene's germline CDR1 is MDHEN and CDR2 SYDVKM. This CDR3 is built from 16 residues. Trimming cost V 2 bases and J 9 bases; bases outside gene matches: 11. CDR3 sequence: CASSLPLAGGPGEQFF. The CDR3 DNA reads TGTGCCAGCAGTTTACCTCTCGCGGGAGGGCCAGGTGAGCAGTTCTTC.

The rearrangement uses TRBV11-2 and TRBJ1-1; D is uncertain. The CDR3 has 15 residues. Between the trimmed V and J ends, which lost 5 bases and 4 bases, there was a span of 17 bases. CDR1 SGHAT and CDR2 FQNNGV come from the germline V gene. The DNA of the CDR3 is TGTGCCAGCAGCGACCGTGTGGGGTCGGCCACTGAAGCTTTCTTT. Translated: CASSDRVGSATEAFF.

V and J are TRBV29-1 and TRBJ2-7; 10 nucleotides line up with TRBD1. The CDR3 sequence is 14 residues long. Germline V lookup: CDR1 SQVTM, CDR2 ANQGSEA. V shed 3 bases and J 6 bases; nucleotides not matched to a gene: 8. For the CDR3, the DNA is TGCAGCGTTGATGGGACAGGGGTAGTGGGCGAGCAGTACTTC. Residues: CSVDGTGVVGEQYF.

The chain combines TRBV28 with TRBJ2-1; D might be TRBD1 (5 bases). The CDR3 has 17 amino acids. Germline V CDR1 and CDR2: MDHEN, SYDVKM. The V gene lost 2 bases and the J gene lost 4 bases, with 18 bases spanning the gap. CDR3 sequence: CASSLILGAGLYNEQFF. CDR3 DNA sequence: TGTGCCAGCAGTTTAATCCTAGGGGCAGGTCTTTACAATGAGCAGTTCTTC.

This clone was detected only once. This chain uses TRBV6-1 with TRBJ2-7; no clear D. The CDR3 spans 15 residues. Trimming pared 1 base from V and 3 bases from J, leaving 13 bases between. The germline V gene has CDR1 MNHNS and CDR2 SASEGT. DNA for the CDR3: TGTGCCAGCAGTGAAGGTGCCCGGGCCTTCTACGAGCAGTACTTC. This sequence encodes CASSEGARAFYEQYF.

The genes are TRBV29-1 and TRBJ2-1; 7 bases agree with TRBD2. The CDR3 is 20 residues long. The germline CDR1 and CDR2 sequences are SQVTM and ANQGSEA. Trimming at V came to 4 bases and at J to 0 bases, leaving 21 bases not matched to a gene. The CDR3 loop reads CSVVSLERDVAESSYNEQFF. CDR3 coding DNA: TGCAGCGTTGTGTCATTAGAGCGGGACGTTGCCGAGAGCTCCTACAATGAGCAGTTCTTC.

V and J are TRBV27 and TRBJ2-3; D could derive from TRBD1 or TRBD2 (6 bases each). This CDR3 comprises 17 residues. The V gene lost 2 bases and the J gene lost 5 bases, with 20 bases spanning the gap. Looked up from germline, CDR1 is MNHEY and CDR2 is SMNVEV (reference sequence). The CDR3 sequence: CASSLRGLGGGEDTQYF. The CDR3 bases are TGTGCCAGCAGTTTACGGGGCTTAGGGGGAGGAGAAGATACGCAGTATTTT.

This chain joins TRBV6-6 and TRBJ2-7; TRBD1 is a possible D gene (5 bases). With 7 bases removed from V and 6 bases from J, the gap between germline ends came to 22 bases. Germline V CDR1 and CDR2: MNHNY, SVGAGI (reference sequence). This CDR3 has 15 residues. This CDR3 is CASTRRGHLPLEQYF. CDR3 bases: TGTGCCAGCACTCGACGAGGACATTTGCCCCTCGAGCAGTACTTC.

J is TRBJ1-5 and V is TRBV9, with TRBD1 identical over 7 bases. The CDR3 loop spans 16 amino acids. The V segment lost 4 bases and the J segment 3 bases; nucleotides outside the gene matches: 10. The germline V gene encodes CDR1 SGDLS and CDR2 YYNGEE. This CDR3 reads CASSPSETGFNQPQHF. CDR3 DNA: TGTGCCAGCAGCCCGTCGGAGACAGGGTTCAATCAGCCCCAGCATTTT.

This chain joins TRBV11-2 and TRBJ2-1; a possible D gene is TRBD1 (5 bases). V was clipped by 4 bases and J by 8 bases, with 12 bases between them. Germline CDR1 reads SGHAT; CDR2 reads FQNNGV. The CDR3 covers 13 residues. CDR3 sequence (DNA): TGTGCCAGCAGCTCCCAGGGAAAGGATGAGCAGTTCTTC. As protein: CASSSQGKDEQFF.

The gene calls are TRBV2 and TRBJ1-2, with D perhaps TRBD1 (6 bases). Germline V lookup: CDR1 SNHLY, CDR2 FYNNEI. The V gene lost 11 bases and the J gene lost 8 bases, with 21 bases spanning the gap. There are 13 residues in the CDR3. In DNA, the CDR3 is TGTGCCGTGGGGGCACGAGGCCACCTGGGCTACACCTTC. Translated, it gives CAVGARGHLGYTF.